The 2 T cell receptor beta chains below come from one sample, sequenced in a study of CD8 T cells in Susac syndrome. RNA was extracted with the RNeasy kit, and a quantity of roughly 0.5 to 1 ug was reverse transcribed using random hexamers. TCRdb redid the calling of the immunoSEQ multiplex PCR reads with MiXCR, one entry per CDR3 protein. The table shows roughly 170,000 distinct CDR3 sequences, with roughly 92% occurring only once. The material sequenced was CD4+ T cells from PBMCs. The source is a human donor with multiple sclerosis.

Concerning this clonotype: It is unclear where the CDR3 begins or ends on the DNA, so no DNA is shown, and the CDR3 is as TCRdb lists it. The chain combines TRBV9 with TRBJ1-2; TRBD1 is taken as the D call from the table, unchecked against the DNA. Per germline, CDR1 SGDLS and CDR2 YYNGEE. The CDR3 spans 14 amino acids, including both terminal residues. The CDR3 is CASSVGSGNYGYAF.

V and J are TRBV3-1 and TRBJ1-2; 8 nucleotides match TRBD1. Germline values: CDR1 LGHDT, CDR2 YNNKEL (reference sequence). V was clipped by 1 base and J by 1 base; unmatched bases: 5. The CDR3 contains 16 residues. DNA for the CDR3: TGTGCCAGCAGCCAAGGAAGACAGGGGCATAACTATGGCTACACCTTC. This encodes CASSQGRQGHNYGYTF. Together with reference TRBV3-1 and TRBJ1-2, the CDR3 gives the full variable domain: DTAVSQTPKYLVTQMGNDKSIKCEQNLGHDTMYWYKQDSKKFLKIMFSYNNKELIINETVPNRFSPKSPDKAHLNLHINSLELGDSAVYFCASSQGRQGHNYGYTFGSGTRLTVV.